The 9 T cell receptor beta chains reported below all come from one sample, sequenced in a study of multiple sclerosis patients with progressive multifocal leukoencephalopathy. Using immunoSEQ multiplex PCR, the repertoire was profiled, and TCRdb retains in-frame clones only, with some absent. The sample lists some 31,000 clones; roughly 89% were seen once. Specified time point: 5 to 6 months of natalizumab therapy. Sequencing was performed on PBMCs, taken from a patient treated with natalizumab. The receptors were gathered from a human donor with multiple sclerosis.

The V and J genes are TRBV11-2 and TRBJ2-7; D is undetermined. The CDR3 contains 14 residues. The germline V and J ends were trimmed by 0 bases and 3 bases, with 9 bases remaining between them. Looked up from germline, CDR1 is SGHAT and CDR2 is FQNNGV. CDR3 nucleotides: TGTGCCAGCAGCTTAGATCTAGGGATCTACGAGCAGTACTTC. This gives the protein CASSLDLGIYEQYF. The full variable domain, rest sourced from reference TRBV11-2 and TRBJ2-7, is EAGVAQSPRYKIIEKRQSVAFWCNPISGHATLYWYQQILGQGPKLLIQFQNNGVVDDSQLPKDRFSAERLKGVDSTLKIQPAKLEDSAVYLCASSLDLGIYEQYFGPGTRLTVT.

The chain joins TRBV4-3 to TRBJ2-3; D remains unclear. Trimming took off 4 bases at V and 6 bases at J, with 11 bases between the two ends. In germline, CDR1 is LGHNA, CDR2 YSLEER. The CDR3 is made up of 13 amino acids. The CDR3 here is CASSPRPGDTQYF. The CDR3 DNA reads as TGCGCCAGCAGCCCTAGACCAGGCGATACGCAGTATTTT.

The CDR3, as DNA: TGCGCCAGCAGCCAAGATTGGGATGAGCAGTTCTTC. It codes for CASSQDWDEQFF. The rearrangement links TRBV4-3 to TRBJ2-1; no clear D. Germline values: CDR1 LGHNA, CDR2 YSLEER. CDR3 length equals 12 residues. Trimming pared 0 bases from V and 8 bases from J, leaving 5 bases between.

This clone was found once. The chain employs TRBV12-5 and TRBJ2-2; no definite D call. V lost 2 bases and J 3 bases, leaving 4 bases between the germline ends. Germline CDR1 reads LGHNT; CDR2 reads FRNRAP. CDR3 length: 13 amino acids. For the CDR3, the DNA is TGTGCTAGTGGTTTGCCCTACACCGGGGAGCTGTTTTTT. Translated: CASGLPYTGELFF.

The V and J genes are TRBV25-1 and TRBJ2-3, with D maybe TRBD1 (6 bases). The CDR3 has 16 amino acids. The ends were cut back, 5 bases at V and 3 bases at J, with 18 bases in the middle. The germline V gene has CDR1 MGHDK and CDR2 SYGVNS. In nucleotides, the CDR3 is TGTGCCAGCAGTCCTCCGACAGGCCCGAGGACAGATACGCAGTATTTT. Residues: CASSPPTGPRTDTQYF.

This clone was counted a single time. The chain has TRBV18 and TRBJ2-7; D uncertain. The CDR3 loop spans 13 amino acids. Trimming shortened V by 4 bases and J by 0 bases, and 7 bases separated the two germline ends. Germline loops: CDR1 KGHSH, CDR2 LQKENI. CDR3 nucleotides: TGTGCCAGCTCACGGGAAACCTCCTACGAGCAGTACTTC. The encoded protein is CASSRETSYEQYF.

The CDR3: CASSEKGQHPYEQYF. The CDR3 bases are TGTGCCAGCAGTGAAAAGGGACAACACCCCTACGAGCAGTACTTC. The rearrangement links TRBV6-1 to TRBJ2-5; possible D gene TRBD1, 6 bases. The assigned J gene may be wrong: the sequence end matches TRBJ2-7 better. The CDR3 extends over 15 amino acids. Per germline, CDR1 MNHNS and CDR2 SASEGT.

The chain couples TRBV5-4 to TRBJ1-1; a weak D match, TRBD1 (6 bases). The CDR3 runs to 15 residues. V gave up 3 bases and J gave up 5 bases, with 17 bases separating them. Germline CDR1 and CDR2: SGHNT and YYREEE (reference sequence). CDR3 loop: CASSSRRQVSTEAFF. The CDR3 DNA reads TGTGCCAGCAGCTCGCGGAGACAGGTTTCGACTGAAGCTTTCTTT.

The chain recombines TRBV29-1 with TRBJ2-7; D tentatively fits TRBD1 or TRBD2 (6 bases each). V was trimmed by 4 bases and J by 5 bases, leaving 18 bases between them. Germline CDR1 is SQVTM and CDR2 is ANQGSEA. This CDR3 is 14 amino acids long. CDR3 sequence reads: CSVVYRGQWDEQYF. In nucleotides, the CDR3 is TGCAGCGTTGTATATCGGGGGCAGTGGGACGAGCAGTACTTC.